Below, 7 T cell receptor beta chains from the same sample are listed, as sequenced in a study of T cell responses to AZD1222 COVID-19 vaccine. Clones were read by immunoSEQ multiplex PCR, and TCRdb kept only the in-frame ones, dropping some. The data hold about 140,000 clones, with 92% observed a single time. The sample here was peripheral blood, taken 28 days after the second AZD1222 dose. The receptors here all came from an adult who received the AZD1222 COVID-19 vaccine.

The V call is TRBV6-5, the J call TRBJ1-1; 7 nucleotides match TRBD1. This CDR3 contains 12 residues. V dropped 10 bases and J dropped 2; count of bases not matched to a gene: 4. Germline values: CDR1 MNHEY, CDR2 SVGAGI. The CDR3 here is CATTGKNTEAFF. In DNA form, the CDR3 reads TGTGCCACGACAGGGAAAAACACTGAAGCTTTCTTT.

The V call is TRBV23-1, the J call TRBJ2-3; TRBD1 matches at 7 bases. TRBV23-1 is given ORF status, its function remaining uncertain. CDR3 length: 15 residues. V dropped 7 bases and J dropped 3; count of bases not matched to a gene: 10. CDR3: CASTTIRDRTDTQYF. The DNA for the CDR3 is TGCGCCAGCACCACAATCCGGGACAGAACAGATACGCAGTATTTT.

V and J are TRBV20-1 and TRBJ1-1, with a possible D match to TRBD1 (6 bases). Deletions cut 3 bases from V and 6 bases from J, with 14 bases between. In germline, CDR1 is DFQATT, CDR2 SNEGSKA (reference sequence). The CDR3 totals 13 residues. The CDR3: CSASYGQRAEAFF. CDR3 nucleotide sequence: TGCAGTGCTAGTTACGGACAGCGCGCTGAAGCTTTCTTT.

In DNA form, the CDR3 reads TGTGCCAGCCAACGGGCGGGGCGTTTCAATTCACCCCTCCACTTT. It is translated as CASQRAGRFNSPLHF. The chain is built from TRBV14 and TRBJ1-6; TRBD1 might be the D (5 bases). The CDR3 sequence is 15 residues long. The germline CDR1 and CDR2 sequences are SGHDN and FVKESK. The V end was cut by 8 bases, the J end by 7 bases, with 18 bases between.

This chain joins TRBV5-5 and TRBJ1-2; 7 bases agree with TRBD1. Germline CDR1 reads SGHKS; CDR2 reads YYEKEE (reference sequence). With 4 bases clipped from V and 3 bases from J, the junction kept 6 bases outside the gene matches. CDR3 size: 14 residues. The CDR3, as DNA: TGTGCCAGCAGCGTGACAGGGTTGGACTATGGCTACACCTTC. Protein sequence: CASSVTGLDYGYTF. Filled out from reference TRBV5-5 and TRBJ1-2, the complete variable domain reads DAGVTQSPTHLIKTRGQQVTLRCSPISGHKSVSWYQQVLGQGPQFIFQYYEKEERGRGNFPDRFSARQFPNYSSELNVNALLLGDSALYLCASSVTGLDYGYTFGSGTRLTVV.

This chain uses TRBV27 with TRBJ2-3, with D possibly being TRBD2 (7 bases). Germline-derived CDR1 and CDR2 are MNHEY and SMNVEV (reference sequence). CDR3 length: 17 amino acids. V was shortened by 1 base and J by 2 bases, with 16 bases between the two germline ends. In DNA form, the CDR3 reads TGTGCCAGCAGTTTATTTGCGGGGGCGATTCCCACAGATACGCAGTATTTT. This gives the protein CASSLFAGAIPTDTQYF.

In the case of this clone: This sample includes further DNA sequences coding for the same CDR3. This chain links TRBV6-5 with TRBJ2-1; TRBD1 agrees at 9 bases. The germline CDR1 and CDR2 sequences are MNHEY and SVGAGI. CDR3 length equals 15 residues. The ends lost 6 bases at V and 1 base at J; junction bases unmatched: 4. This CDR3 reads CASRPTGGSYNEQFF. Here the CDR3 DNA reads TGTGCCAGCAGACCGACAGGGGGTTCCTACAATGAGCAGTTCTTC.